The present T cell receptor (beta chain) was sequenced within a study of blood T cells in healthy people across ages. Study outcomes and limitations: With age, beta diversity per million T cells declined roughly linearly, significantly by 35 to 40.

The germline V and J ends were trimmed by 0 bases and 3 bases, with 12 bases remaining between them. From germline, CDR1 is DFQATT and CDR2 SNEGSKA (reference sequence). The CDR3 runs 14 residues. This clonotype came up a few times. The antigen remains unidentified. The second PCR ran roughly 6 to 11 cycles with a sample-barcoded 5' primer and J-beta primers. TCRdb reprocessed the 5' RACE reads via MiXCR and lists one record per CDR3 protein. The sample includes over 950,000 distinct CDR3 sequences, 35% to 40% of them seen just once. The sample was blood. This chain links TRBV20-1 with TRBJ2-7, with unresolved D. The sequence was obtained from a man younger than 30 in good health. CDR3: CSARDSAGHYEQYF. The CDR3 DNA follows: TGCAGTGCTAGAGACTCCGCCGGTCACTACGAGCAGTACTTC.